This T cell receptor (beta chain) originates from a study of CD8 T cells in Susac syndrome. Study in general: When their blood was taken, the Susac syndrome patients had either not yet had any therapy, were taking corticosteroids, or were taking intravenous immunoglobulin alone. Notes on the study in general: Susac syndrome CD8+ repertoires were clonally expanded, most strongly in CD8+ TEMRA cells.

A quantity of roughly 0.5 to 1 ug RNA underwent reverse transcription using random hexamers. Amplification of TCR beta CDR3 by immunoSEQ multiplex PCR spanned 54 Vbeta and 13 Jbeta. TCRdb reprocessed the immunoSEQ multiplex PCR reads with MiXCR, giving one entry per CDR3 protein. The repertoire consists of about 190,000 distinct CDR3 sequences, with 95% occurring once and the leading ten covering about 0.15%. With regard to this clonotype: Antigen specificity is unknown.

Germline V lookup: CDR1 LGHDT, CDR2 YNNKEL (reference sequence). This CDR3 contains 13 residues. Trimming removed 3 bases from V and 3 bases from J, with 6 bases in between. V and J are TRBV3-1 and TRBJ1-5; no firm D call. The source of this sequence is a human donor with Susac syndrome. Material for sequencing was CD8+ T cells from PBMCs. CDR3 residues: CASSHTDNQPQHF. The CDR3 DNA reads TGTGCCAGCAGCCACACGGACAATCAGCCCCAGCATTTT.